What follows are 20 T cell receptor beta chains derived from one specimen sequenced in a study of blood T cell repertoires in COVID-19. Measured with immunoSEQ multiplex PCR; TCRdb has only the in-frame clones, and not every one. The table records 110,000 to 150,000 clones, 65% to 85% of them present only once. The sequencing input was peripheral blood. These receptors all stem from a man aged 50-60 years with active or convalescent COVID-19.

The chain joins TRBV27 to TRBJ2-1, with D possibly matching TRBD1 (5 bases). This CDR3 has 14 amino acids. V lost 4 bases and J 0 bases, leaving 7 bases between the germline ends. Germline V lookup: CDR1 MNHEY, CDR2 SMNVEV (reference sequence). The CDR3: CASSSRDSYNEQFF. Written as DNA, the CDR3 is TGTGCCAGCAGTTCCAGGGACTCCTACAATGAGCAGTTCTTC.

The rearrangement joins TRBV19 to TRBJ1-5, with D tentatively TRBD1 (6 bases). V lost 4 bases, J lost 2 bases, and 9 bases lay in between. Germline loops: CDR1 LNHDA, CDR2 SQIVND (reference sequence). This CDR3 has 14 residues. CDR3 bases: TGTGCCAGTAGTAGGGGGCAAGGCAATCAGCCCCAGCATTTT. The encoded protein is CASSRGQGNQPQHF.

The CDR3 loop is CASSRAGPYSNQPQHF. CDR3 nucleotide sequence: TGTGCCAGTAGTCGGGCGGGGCCGTATAGCAATCAGCCCCAGCATTTT. This chain links TRBV19 with TRBJ1-5; possible D gene TRBD1, 5 bases. Trimming took off 5 bases at V and 0 bases at J, with 14 bases between the two ends. Germline V gives CDR1 LNHDA, CDR2 SQIVND (reference sequence). The CDR3 is 16 amino acids.

V gene TRBV10-3 combines with J gene TRBJ1-5; a weak D match, TRBD1 (5 bases). CDR3 size: 15 residues. Per germline, CDR1 ENHRY and CDR2 SYGVKD. V was clipped by 8 bases and J by 1 base, with 15 bases between them. Written as DNA, the CDR3 is TGTGCCATCCGGCGGGGGGAAGGAAGCAATCAGCCCCAGCATTTT. Translating it yields CAIRRGEGSNQPQHF.

The chain carries TRBV9 and TRBJ2-2; 9 bases fit TRBD2. Trimming at V came to 3 bases and at J to 6 bases, leaving 3 bases not matched to a gene. CDR1 and CDR2 (germline): SGDLS, YYNGEE. The CDR3 loop spans 14 amino acids. The CDR3 nucleotides read TGTGCCAGCAGCGCGGGACTAGCCCCCGGGGAGCTGTTTTTT. Protein: CASSAGLAPGELFF.

The V call is TRBV11-2, the J call TRBJ2-1; 11 bases are a match to TRBD2. Germline values: CDR1 SGHAT, CDR2 FQNNGV. After removal of 2 bases from V and 4 bases from J, the junction contained 4 bases not matched to a gene. There are 16 residues in the CDR3. The CDR3 sequence is CASSLTSGSSYNEQFF. The DNA for the CDR3 is TGTGCCAGCAGCTTAACTAGCGGGAGTTCTTACAATGAGCAGTTCTTC.

This sequence joins TRBV28 and TRBJ1-6, with D possibly matching TRBD1 (5 bases). Trimming cost V 5 bases and J 9 bases, with 23 bases left between them. Looked up from germline, CDR1 is MDHEN and CDR2 is SYDVKM. The CDR3 sequence is 17 residues long. CDR3 region: CASSIPQDSGDGSPLHF. The DNA of the CDR3 is TGTGCCAGCAGTATTCCCCAGGACTCGGGGGACGGTTCACCCCTCCACTTT.

This clone was picked up a small number of times. The chain recombines TRBV7-8 with TRBJ2-1; the D gene is possibly TRBD2 (6 bases). V was pared by 5 bases and J by 6 bases, with 14 bases between. CDR1 and CDR2 from the germline V gene are SGHVS and FQNEAQ. The CDR3 is made up of 14 amino acids. CDR3 protein: CASSRATSANEQFF. DNA of the CDR3: TGTGCCAGCAGCCGCGCGACTAGTGCCAATGAGCAGTTCTTC.

J is TRBJ2-7 and V is TRBV11-2, with TRBD2 matching over 10 bases. CDR1 and CDR2 (germline): SGHAT, FQNNGV. V shed 7 bases and J 4 bases; nucleotides not matched to a gene: 10. The CDR3 totals 15 residues. CDR3 in DNA: TGTGCCAGCACCGCTTTAGCGGGAGGCCCATACGAGCAGTACTTC. As protein: CASTALAGGPYEQYF.

CDR3: CASSLPGQGREQYF. CDR3 nucleotides: TGTGCCAGCAGTTTGCCTGGACAGGGCCGCGAGCAGTACTTC. The chain joins TRBV27 to TRBJ2-7; 8 nucleotides agree with TRBD1. Germline V lookup: CDR1 MNHEY, CDR2 SMNVEV (reference sequence). The CDR3 covers 14 residues. After removal of 3 bases from V and 6 bases from J, the junction contained 7 bases not matched to a gene.

This clone was counted only a few times. V is TRBV15 and J is TRBJ2-1; a weak D match, TRBD1 (5 bases). V lost 0 bases and J 5 bases, leaving 11 bases between the germline ends. This CDR3 comprises 15 residues. In germline, CDR1 is LNHNV, CDR2 YYDKDF (reference sequence). The CDR3 DNA sequence: TGTGCCACCAGCAGAGAAGGTCTAGGGGACAATGAGCAGTTCTTC. Translated, it gives CATSREGLGDNEQFF.

The rearrangement joins TRBV13 to TRBJ2-2; 11 bases agree with TRBD1. V was pared by 7 bases and J by 2 bases, with 9 bases of the junction left unmatched. The germline V gene encodes CDR1 PRHDT and CDR2 FYEKMQ (reference sequence). The CDR3 is made up of 17 amino acids. CDR3 residues: CASTLTGTGGNTGELFF. CDR3 sequence (DNA): TGTGCCAGCACCCTAACCGGGACAGGGGGTAACACCGGGGAGCTGTTTTTT.

The chain is built from TRBV27 and TRBJ2-1, with D possibly TRBD1 on 6 matching bases. The V end lost 5 bases, the J end lost 10 bases, and 15 bases lay between the germline ends. Germline values: CDR1 MNHEY, CDR2 SMNVEV (reference sequence). The CDR3 length is 13 residues. The CDR3, as DNA: TGTGCCAGCAGTACCCAGGGGTTGGGGGAGCAGTTCTTC. Translation: CASSTQGLGEQFF.

The chain couples TRBV2 to TRBJ2-1; D remains unclear. Between the trimmed V and J ends, which lost 5 bases and 0 bases, there was a span of 5 bases. Germline assignment: CDR1 SNHLY and CDR2 FYNNEI. CDR3 length: 13 residues. The CDR3 nucleotides read TGTGCCAGCAGTCCCAGCTCCTACAATGAGCAGTTCTTC. It yields the protein CASSPSSYNEQFF.

This clone came up once. The chain employs TRBV7-8 and TRBJ2-2, with D possibly matching TRBD1 (6 bases). Trimming shortened V by 5 bases and J by 2 bases, and 15 bases separated the two germline ends. The CDR3 runs to 16 residues. In germline, CDR1 is SGHVS, CDR2 FQNEAQ. The CDR3 loop is CASSLLSGVNTGELFF. The CDR3 nucleotides are TGTGCCAGCAGCCTCCTGTCAGGGGTAAACACCGGGGAGCTGTTTTTT.

The chain employs TRBV11-1 and TRBJ1-2; D not certain. V lost 2 bases, J lost 8 bases, and 9 bases lay in between. Germline V gene data show CDR1 as SGHAT and CDR2 as FQDESV (reference sequence). This CDR3 is built from 12 residues. CDR3 in DNA: TGTGCCAGCAGCTTACGAAACTCCGGCTACACCTTC. Protein product: CASSLRNSGYTF.

The chain carries TRBV9 and TRBJ2-4; 7 positions agree with TRBD1. Germline CDR1 is SGDLS and CDR2 is YYNGEE. V dropped 4 bases and J dropped 7; count of bases not matched to a gene: 8. The CDR3 runs 14 residues. The CDR3 reads CASSPPTGTNIQYF. For the CDR3, the DNA is TGTGCCAGCAGCCCCCCGACAGGGACGAACATTCAGTACTTC.

This clone was seen only a few times. This chain connects TRBV27 to TRBJ1-6; perhaps TRBD1 as D (5 bases). The CDR3 runs to 15 residues. V was shortened by 7 bases and J by 10 bases, with 20 bases between the two germline ends. The germline gives CDR1 MNHEY, CDR2 SMNVEV (reference sequence). The CDR3 spells CASTQAGSDRSPLHF. The CDR3 nucleotides read TGTGCCAGCACCCAGGCCGGGTCAGACAGATCACCCCTCCACTTT.

This rearrangement joins TRBV9 to TRBJ2-7, with D maybe TRBD2 (7 bases). CDR3 length: 14 residues. CDR1 SGDLS and CDR2 YYNGEE come from the germline V gene. The V end lost 0 bases, the J end lost 5 bases, and 12 bases lay between the germline ends. Here the CDR3 DNA reads TGTGCCAGCAGCGTAGGGGGAGGGGACAACGAGCAGTACTTC. Encoded protein: CASSVGGGDNEQYF.

The chain joins TRBV7-9 to TRBJ1-5, with a tentative D call TRBD1 (5 bases). This CDR3 has 15 amino acids. Germline V CDR1 and CDR2: SEHNR, FQNEAQ (reference sequence). The V end was cut by 6 bases, the J end by 9 bases, with 21 bases between. The CDR3 region is CASSPTDTPSGPQHF. CDR3 DNA: TGTGCCAGCAGTCCCACGGACACACCTTCGGGGCCCCAGCATTTT.